This passage covers 9 T cell receptor beta chains from one sample sequenced in a study of type 1 and type 2 diabetes patients. Genomic DNA was the PCR template. Multiplex PCR with 30 forward and 13 reverse primers amplified the TCR beta CDR3. From the multiplex PCR reads, TCRdb called clonotypes with MiXCR, one entry per CDR3 protein. The sample includes about 250,000 distinct CDR3 sequences, around 50% of them seen just once. The sample taken for sequencing was peripheral blood mononuclear cells (PBMCs). These receptor sequences come from a man younger than 35 with type 2 diabetes.

The CDR3 nucleotides are TGTGCCAGCAGTGAAGCGCTTGGAGGGATCCACGAGCAGTACTTC. Its protein is CASSEALGGIHEQYF. V usage is TRBV6-5 and J usage is TRBJ2-7; TRBD2 might be the D (6 bases). The CDR3 is made up of 15 amino acids. Germline CDR1 and CDR2: MNHEY and SVGAGI. V lost 5 bases, J lost 5 bases, and 19 bases lay in between.

This sequence joins TRBV25-1 and TRBJ1-4; D call uncertain. Per germline, CDR1 MGHDK and CDR2 SYGVNS. Trimming stripped 1 base from V and 0 bases from J, with 6 bases between. The CDR3 loop spans 15 amino acids. For the CDR3, the DNA is TGTGCCAGCAGTGAATCTACAGCAACTAATGAAAAACTGTTTTTT. Translated: CASSESTATNEKLFF.

This clonotype was detected only once. This chain connects TRBV10-1 to TRBJ2-7, with TRBD1 matching 7 bases. The CDR3 has 12 residues. CDR1 and CDR2 from the germline V gene are WNHNN and SYGVQD (reference sequence). The junction had 7 bases not matched to a gene; V was cut back by 10 bases and J by 4 bases. In DNA form, the CDR3 reads TGCGCCATAGGGACAGAACTTTACGAGCAGTACTTC. This sequence encodes CAIGTELYEQYF.

This chain uses TRBV6-5 with TRBJ2-3; D gene uncertain. Trimming pared 7 bases from V and 0 bases from J, leaving 8 bases between. CDR3 length: 13 residues. CDR1 is MNHEY and CDR2 is SVGAGI in the germline V gene. CDR3 protein: CASTTVSTDTQYF. As DNA, the CDR3 is TGTGCCAGCACGACTGTTAGCACAGATACGCAGTATTTT.

This clonotype has a handful of counts. The CDR3 protein is CSATRTGELFF. CDR3 coding DNA: TGCAGCGCCACCCGGACCGGGGAGCTGTTTTTT. The chain recombines TRBV29-1 with TRBJ2-2, with unresolved D. CDR1 and CDR2 (germline): SQVTM, ANQGSEA. Trimming took 7 bases from V and 5 from J, leaving 8 bases between them. This CDR3 is built from 11 residues.

The chain employs TRBV10-2 and TRBJ2-3, with 13 bases aligning to TRBD2. CDR3 length: 15 residues. Per germline, CDR1 WSHSY and CDR2 SAAADI. V was clipped by 4 bases and J by 7 bases; unmatched bases: 5. The DNA of the CDR3 is TGCGCCAGCAGTGGGACTAGCGGGGGTCAGAATACGCAGTATTTT. Translating gives CASSGTSGGQNTQYF.

This chain links TRBV7-3 with TRBJ2-7; a possible D gene is TRBD1 (8 bases). The last part of the DNA fits TRBJ2-5 better; the J call may be wrong. Germline V CDR1 and CDR2: SGHTA, FQGTGA. The CDR3 has 15 amino acids. The CDR3 here is CASRHGQGGGETQYF. In nucleotides, the CDR3 is TGTGCCAGCAGGCATGGACAGGGAGGGGGAGAGACCCAGTACTTC.

This chain uses TRBV2 with TRBJ1-2; 8 positions match TRBD1. Germline V CDR1 and CDR2: SNHLY, FYNNEI. The junction had 4 bases not matched to a gene; V was cut back by 1 base and J by 3 bases. The CDR3 is made up of 15 amino acids. The chain's CDR3 is CASSEGQGAHYGYTF. Here the CDR3 DNA reads TGTGCCAGCAGTGAAGGGCAGGGGGCTCACTATGGCTACACCTTC. The variable domain in full, with the rest retrieved from reference TRBV2 and TRBJ1-2, is EPEVTQTPSHQVTQMGQEVILRCVPISNHLYFYWYRQILGQKVEFLVSFYNNEISEKSEIFDDQFSVERPDGSNFTLKIRSTKLEDSAMYFCASSEGQGAHYGYTFGSGTRLTVV.

The rearrangement links TRBV10-3 to TRBJ2-2; D is unresolved. The CDR3 runs to 15 residues. CDR1 is ENHRY, CDR2 SYGVKD, per germline. Trimming cost V 3 bases and J 3 bases, with 11 bases left between them. The CDR3 sequence: CAISDKVSDTGELFF. The CDR3 DNA reads as TGTGCCATCAGTGATAAGGTCTCGGACACCGGGGAGCTGTTTTTT.